Presented here are 14 T cell receptor beta chains from one specimen sequenced in a study of shared clonotypes between healthy human individuals (dated by TCRdb to about 2020). The library came from the immunoSEQ multiplex PCR assay. Entries here come from immuneACCESS through TCRdb and include only in-frame sequences with V and J called. Some clones fail to appear in such tables; in the studies checked, an unresolved V gene covers under half of the shortfall, and the cause of the remainder is unknown. Within this sample are approximately 2.4 million clones, with approximately 96% of them counted one time only. In total, the top ten clones hold roughly 0.13% of the sample. The sequenced sample consisted of naive CD4+ T cells sorted from blood. The cell subset or site label for this specimen denotes: CD45RA+ positively selected. These receptors were taken from a man younger than 30 in good health.

The chain joins TRBV6-5 to TRBJ1-1; 7 nucleotides match TRBD1. This CDR3 has 14 residues. V dropped 6 bases and J dropped 1; count of bases not matched to a gene: 5. Germline-derived CDR1 and CDR2 are MNHEY and SVGAGI. The CDR3 is CASSPTGSNTEAFF. DNA for the CDR3: TGTGCCAGCAGCCCGACAGGGTCGAACACTGAAGCTTTCTTT.

The J gene is TRBJ2-2, the V gene TRBV29-1, with D perhaps matching TRBD1 (5 bases). Germline V lookup: CDR1 SQVTM, CDR2 ANQGSEA. The CDR3 is 14 residues long. V lost 3 bases, J lost 1 base, and 9 bases lay in between. CDR3 DNA: TGCAGCGTTGAGGGAACAGGGAACACCGGGGAGCTGTTTTTT. Protein: CSVEGTGNTGELFF.

This chain joins TRBV27 and TRBJ2-7, with 7 bases aligning to TRBD1. Germline CDR1 is MNHEY and CDR2 is SMNVEV (reference sequence). J lost 1 base, V lost 2 bases, and 8 bases had no gene match. The CDR3 loop spans 16 amino acids. CDR3: CASSLSATGMSYEQYF. Written as DNA, the CDR3 is TGTGCCAGCAGTTTAAGCGCGACAGGGATGTCCTACGAGCAGTACTTC.

As regards this clone: Other DNA sequences in the same sample also yield this CDR3. The DNA for the CDR3 is TGTGCCAGCAGTGAGGCGGGATCACCCTACAATGAGCAGTTCTTC. This encodes CASSEAGSPYNEQFF. The rearrangement links TRBV2 to TRBJ2-1, with TRBD2 as a possible D gene (6 bases). Germline V gene sequence: CDR1 SNHLY, CDR2 FYNNEI. The CDR3 totals 15 residues. V dropped 3 bases and J dropped 2 bases, with 11 bases sitting between them.

With respect to this clone: Other DNA sequences in the same sample also yield this CDR3. This chain joins TRBV7-2 and TRBJ2-3; possible D gene TRBD1, 5 bases. Trimming removed 5 bases from V and 0 bases from J, with 9 bases in between. Germline-derived CDR1 and CDR2 are SGHTA and FQGNSA. The CDR3 consists of 14 residues. The CDR3: CASSLGRSTDTQYF. The CDR3 region has the DNA TGTGCCAGCAGCCTGGGGCGGAGCACAGATACGCAGTATTTT.

This clone was seen more than once but under ten times. The genes are TRBV7-9 and TRBJ2-7; tentative D call: TRBD1 (6 bases). The CDR3 is made up of 14 amino acids. Trimming left V 4 bases short and J 1 base short, with 11 bases between. Germline loops: CDR1 SEHNR, CDR2 FQNEAQ (reference sequence). CDR3 sequence reads: CASSSGVRSYEQYF. DNA of the CDR3: TGTGCCAGCAGCTCAGGGGTTAGGTCCTACGAGCAGTACTTC.

The chain uses TRBV9 and TRBJ1-3, with D perhaps matching TRBD1 (5 bases). This CDR3 region has 16 residues. V dropped 4 bases and J dropped 4 bases, with 18 bases sitting between them. Germline V CDR1 and CDR2: SGDLS, YYNGEE. CDR3 sequence (DNA): TGTGCCAGCAGCCCCATATGGGGTCCAGGGGGAAACACCATATATTTT. The encoded protein is CASSPIWGPGGNTIYF.

This rearrangement joins TRBV6-5 to TRBJ1-1; tentative D call: TRBD1 (5 bases). CDR3 length equals 13 residues. V lost 2 bases, J lost 2 bases, and 6 bases lay in between. Per germline, CDR1 MNHEY and CDR2 SVGAGI. CDR3 region: CASSYGHNTEAFF. The CDR3 coding sequence is TGTGCCAGCAGTTACGGACATAACACTGAAGCTTTCTTT.

This rearrangement joins TRBV19 to TRBJ1-1; 8 nucleotides line up with TRBD1. The CDR3 has 15 amino acids. V was pared by 5 bases and J by 5 bases, with 10 bases of the junction left unmatched. In germline, CDR1 is LNHDA, CDR2 SQIVND (reference sequence). The CDR3 DNA sequence: TGTGCCAGTAGTCTTGGACAGGGCGTAAGGACTGAAGCTTTCTTT. This translates into CASSLGQGVRTEAFF.

The CDR3 DNA follows: TGTGCCACCAGCAGAGATTTGGACAGAAAAGCTTTCTTT. It codes for CATSRDLDRKAFF. The chain links TRBV15 to TRBJ1-1; D possibly corresponds to TRBD1 (6 bases). Germline CDR1 reads LNHNV; CDR2 reads YYDKDF (reference sequence). The length of the CDR3 is 13 residues. The V and J ends lost 0 bases and 9 bases respectively, with 11 bases between them.

V and J are TRBV15 and TRBJ2-7, with D uncertain. V lost 1 base, J lost 1 base, and 8 bases lay in between. Per germline, CDR1 LNHNV and CDR2 YYDKDF (reference sequence). This CDR3 spans 14 amino acids. In nucleotides, the CDR3 is TGTGCCACCAGCAGAGCGGCTGGGTCCTACGAGCAGTACTTC. It codes for CATSRAAGSYEQYF.

This sequence joins TRBV7-9 and TRBJ2-5; D is uncertain. The CDR3 is made up of 11 amino acids. Per the germline V gene, CDR1 is SEHNR and CDR2 is FQNEAQ (reference sequence). Deletions cut 2 bases from V and 7 bases from J, with 5 bases between. DNA of the CDR3: TGTGCCAGCAGCTTAAAGGGGACCCAGTACTTC. It translates to CASSLKGTQYF.

The genes are TRBV10-3 and TRBJ1-4, with 11 bases fitting TRBD1. The germline gives CDR1 ENHRY, CDR2 SYGVKD. This CDR3 region has 15 residues. The ends lost 2 bases at V and 7 bases at J; junction bases unmatched: 3. In DNA, the CDR3 is TGTGCCATCAGTGAGCGGGACAGGGGGAGTGAAAAACTGTTTTTT. Translation gives CAISERDRGSEKLFF.

The chain employs TRBV7-2 and TRBJ2-3, with unresolved D. Trimming removed 4 bases at V and 4 bases at J, with 15 bases between. Germline V gene data show CDR1 as SGHTA and CDR2 as FQGNSA. The CDR3 contains 15 residues. The CDR3 sequence is CASSSNILRADTQYF. In DNA, the CDR3 is TGTGCCAGCAGCTCAAATATTCTTAGGGCAGATACGCAGTATTTT. Full variable domain (remainder filled in from reference TRBV7-2 and TRBJ2-3): GAGVSQSPSNKVTEKGKDVELRCDPISGHTALYWYRQSLGQGLEFLIYFQGNSAPDKSGLPSDRFSAERTGGSVSTLTIQRTQQEDSAVYLCASSSNILRADTQYFGPGTRLTVL.